Listed below are T cell receptor beta chains from one sample, sequenced in a study of blood T cell repertoires in COVID-19. Only in-frame clones appear in the TCRdb table, and some are missing; sequencing was by immunoSEQ multiplex PCR. The sample comprises 290,000 or so clones, roughly 90% of which are singletons, and roughly 1.1% rests with the top ten. The sequenced sample consisted of PBMCs or T cells enriched from blood (not recorded which). The source is a woman in her 30s who had recovered from COVID-19. The CDR3 runs from the conserved cysteine through the conserved F or W. The D gene is left open where the match is weak. For some rows the clone size is stated as once, few or many, or as a class when expanded; others skip it.

>-|TRBJ2-7|-|14|TRBV15
CATSRDQGSYEQYF
TGTGCCACCAGCAGAGATCAGGGCTCCTACGAGCAGTACTTC
>-|TRBJ1-1|-|15|TRBV5-1
CASSLEGQLNTEAFF
TGCGCCAGCAGCTTGGAAGGACAGCTGAACACTGAAGCTTTCTTT
>-|TRBJ2-7|-|14|TRBV29-1
CSVEERADSYEQYF
TGCAGCGTTGAAGAGAGGGCCGACTCCTACGAGCAGTACTTC
>few|TRBJ1-4|TRBD1|16|TRBV18
CASSTGQGGDTKKLFF
TGTGCCAGCTCAACGGGACAGGGGGGAGATACGAAAAAACTGTTTTTT
>-|TRBJ2-7|-|14|TRBV4-2
CASSQDRGTYEQYF
TGTGCCAGCAGCCAAGATCGAGGAACCTACGAGCAGTACTTC
>once|TRBJ2-2|-|11|TRBV28
CASDRAGELFF
TGTGCCAGCGACAGAGCCGGGGAGCTGTTTTTT
>-|TRBJ1-5|-|17|TRBV28
CASSFLRRKNSNQPQHF
TGTGCCAGCAGTTTCCTTAGGAGGAAAAATAGCAATCAGCCCCAGCATTTT
>-|TRBJ2-7|-|15|TRBV30
CAWSDGILRSYEQYF
TGTGCCTGGAGTGACGGCATACTACGGTCCTACGAGCAGTACTTC
>-|TRBJ1-2|-|15|TRBV28
CASSLPGRNNYGYTF
TGTGCCAGCAGTTTACCAGGGCGGAATAACTATGGCTACACCTTC
>-|TRBJ1-4|-|17|TRBV25-1
CASSEFRGEASFEKLFF
TGTGCCAGCAGTGAGTTTCGGGGGGAAGCGTCCTTTGAAAAACTGTTTTTT
>once|TRBJ2-7|-|12|TRBV5-1
CASRRDTYEQYF
TGCGCCAGCAGACGGGACACCTACGAGCAGTACTTC
>-|TRBJ2-1|TRBD2|14|TRBV24-1
CATSDVTSGRGMFF
TGTGCCACCAGTGATGTTACTAGCGGGAGAGGCATGTTCTTC
>-|TRBJ1-1|-|16|TRBV5-1
CASSYSLDSGNTEAFF
TGCGCCAGCAGTTATTCCCTAGACTCGGGGAACACTGAAGCTTTCTTT
>-|TRBJ2-1|TRBD2|17|TRBV7-2
CASSLDPSGGPYNEQFF
TGTGCCAGCAGCTTAGACCCTAGCGGAGGGCCCTACAATGAGCAGTTCTTC
>-|TRBJ2-7|TRBD2|14|TRBV6-5
CASSSSGSTYEQYF
TGTGCCAGCAGCTCTAGCGGGAGTACCTACGAGCAGTACTTC
>-|TRBJ1-2|TRBD1|13|TRBV27
CASSSGTGVGYTF
TGTGCCAGCAGTTCAGGGACAGGGGTGGGCTACACCTTC
>-|TRBJ2-7|-|15|TRBV28
CASSLSGLSSYEQYF
TGTGCCAGCAGTTTATCCGGTCTAAGCTCCTACGAGCAGTACTTC
>-|TRBJ2-2|-|15|TRBV18
CASSLRSGRPGELFF
TGTGCCAGCTCACTAAGGTCGGGGAGACCCGGGGAGCTGTTTTTT
>-|TRBJ2-5|TRBD2|14|TRBV19
CASSRGRGDETQYF
TGTGCCAGTAGTAGAGGGAGGGGTGACGAGACCCAGTACTTC
>once|TRBJ1-1|TRBD1|15|TRBV30
CAWSPRQGMNTEAFF
TGTGCCTGGAGTCCCCGACAGGGAATGAACACTGAAGCTTTCTTT
>-|TRBJ2-1|TRBD2|15|TRBV3-1/TRBV3-2
CTSSLGTSGRDEQFF
TGTACCAGCAGCCTCGGGACTAGCGGGAGGGATGAGCAGTTCTTC
>-|TRBJ1-3|-|16|TRBV15
CATSRDFGGGGNTIYF
TGTGCCACCAGCAGAGATTTTGGGGGCGGTGGAAACACCATATATTTT
>-|TRBJ2-7|-|13|TRBV6-5
CASSYQGLDEQYF
TGTGCCAGCAGTTATCAGGGGTTAGACGAGCAGTACTTC
>-|TRBJ2-1|-|13|TRBV30
CAWSVPLANEQFF
TGTGCCTGGAGTGTACCCCTAGCCAATGAGCAGTTCTTC
>-|TRBJ2-3|-|14|TRBV6-5
CASSYGHTTDTQYF
TGTGCCAGCAGTTATGGACACACAACAGATACGCAGTATTTT
>-|TRBJ1-2|TRBD1|13|TRBV7-9
CASTQGAVGGYTF
TGTGCCAGCACCCAGGGGGCCGTCGGTGGCTACACCTTC
>-|TRBJ1-6|TRBD1|14|TRBV5-6
CASSLRDRDSPLHF
TGTGCCAGCAGCCTCCGGGACAGGGATTCACCCCTCCACTTT
>once|TRBJ1-3|-|19|TRBV21-1
CASSTAGAALGRSGNTIYF
TGTGCCAGCAGCACTGCCGGGGCAGCTCTTGGGAGGTCTGGAAACACCATATATTTT
>-|TRBJ2-1|TRBD2|14|TRBV6-6
CASSMTSGSYEQFF
TGTGCCAGCAGTATGACTAGCGGGAGCTATGAGCAGTTCTTC
>-|TRBJ2-5|TRBD1|14|TRBV5-1
CASSFGQGAETQYF
TGCGCCAGCAGCTTCGGACAGGGTGCAGAGACCCAGTACTTC
>-|TRBJ2-5|-|15|TRBV28
CASSPLNGPGETQYF
TGTGCCAGCAGTCCCCTAAATGGACCGGGGGAGACCCAGTACTTC
>-|TRBJ2-4|TRBD2|22|TRBV27
CASSTRLAGGPGRFYSKNIQYF
TGTGCCAGCAGTACGAGACTAGCGGGAGGGCCTGGGAGGTTCTATTCCAAAAACATTCAGTACTTC
>-|TRBJ2-3|-|16|TRBV28
CAIHERETGEVDTQYF
TGTGCCATCCATGAGAGGGAGACGGGAGAGGTAGATACGCAGTATTTT
>few|TRBJ2-2|TRBD1|17|TRBV19
CASSTDRGHFDTGELFF
TGTGCCAGTAGCACGGACAGGGGGCATTTTGACACCGGGGAGCTGTTTTTT
>-|TRBJ2-7|-|13|TRBV18
CASSPEGRDEQYF
TGTGCCAGCTCACCTGAGGGCAGAGACGAGCAGTACTTC
>-|TRBJ1-1|-|11|TRBV7-2
CASSLGTVAFF
TGTGCCAGCAGCTTAGGAACAGTGGCTTTCTTT
>-|TRBJ1-1|-|16|TRBV11-2
CASSLDLVGAHTEAFF
TGTGCCAGCAGCTTAGATCTGGTAGGGGCACACACTGAAGCTTTCTTT
>once|TRBJ2-2|TRBD2|18|TRBV7-2
CASSFTTTSGKNTGELFF
TGTGCCAGCAGCTTCACTACGACTAGCGGGAAGAACACCGGGGAGCTGTTTTTT